One sample yielded the 26 T cell receptor beta chains listed below, sequenced in a study of blood T cell repertoires in COVID-19. The repertoire was sequenced with immunoSEQ multiplex PCR; TCRdb's copy has only in-frame clones and lacks some. The sample contains about 150,000 clones, 84% of which appear only once. Sequencing was performed on PBMCs or T cells enriched from blood (not recorded which). These receptors were obtained from a woman between 45 and 60 years old who had been exposed to COVID-19.

In nucleotides, the CDR3 is TGCGCCAGCAGCCAGAGCGAGACCCAGTACTTC. Its translation is CASSQSETQYF. The chain carries TRBV4-1 and TRBJ2-5; no clear D. Trimming shortened V by 3 bases and J by 5 bases, and 4 bases separated the two germline ends. CDR3 size: 11 residues. The germline CDR1 and CDR2 sequences are MGHRA and YSYEKL.

V and J are TRBV3-1 (or the pseudogene TRBV3-2) and TRBJ2-1; TRBD2 aligns across 8 bases. The CDR3 spans 19 residues. The V gene's germline CDR1 is LGHDT and CDR2 YNNKEL (reference sequence). V gave up 0 bases and J gave up 0 bases; unmatched junction bases: 10. CDR3 sequence reads: CASSQDRRTSSGSYNEQFF. The CDR3 DNA is TGTGCCAGCAGCCAAGATCGCCGGACTAGCTCGGGCTCCTACAATGAGCAGTTCTTC.

The chain employs TRBV6-5 and TRBJ2-7; D is perhaps TRBD2 (5 bases). Trimming stripped 8 bases from V and 4 bases from J, with 15 bases between. The CDR3 has 13 residues. CDR1 and CDR2 from the germline V gene are MNHEY and SVGAGI. Here the CDR3 reads CASPPGNPYEQYF. The CDR3 DNA reads as TGTGCCAGCCCCCCGGGGAACCCTTACGAGCAGTACTTC.

The chain has TRBV4-3 and TRBJ2-6; the D gene is possibly TRBD1 (5 bases). The CDR3 runs to 17 residues. The germline V and J ends were trimmed by 1 base and 1 base, with 11 bases remaining between them. Germline values: CDR1 LGHNA, CDR2 YSLEER. CDR3 bases: TGCGCCAGCAGCCAAGGGAGTAAGGGGTCTGGGGCCAACGTCCTGACTTTC. It is translated as CASSQGSKGSGANVLTF.

The CDR3 nucleotides are TGTGCCAGCGGACAGGGGCCCACTGAAGCTTTCTTT. It encodes CASGQGPTEAFF. This chain uses TRBV19 with TRBJ1-1; TRBD1 agrees at 9 bases. The trim removed 9 bases at V and 4 bases at J, leaving 3 bases unmatched. This CDR3 region has 12 residues. Per germline, CDR1 LNHDA and CDR2 SQIVND (reference sequence).

The chain couples TRBV18 to TRBJ2-7, with 7 bases identical to TRBD1. The CDR3 sequence is 15 residues long. The V gene's germline CDR1 is KGHSH and CDR2 LQKENI. The trim removed 6 bases at V and 3 bases at J, leaving 11 bases unmatched. CDR3 residues: CASSLGQVSNYEQYF. CDR3 DNA sequence: TGTGCCAGCTCTCTAGGACAGGTCTCCAACTACGAGCAGTACTTC.

The chain couples TRBV6-5 to TRBJ2-1; D is undetermined. V was trimmed by 7 bases and J by 15 bases, leaving 16 bases between them. The CDR3 contains 11 residues. Germline assignment: CDR1 MNHEY and CDR2 SVGAGI. CDR3 residues: CASTSPHIRFF. The CDR3 region has the DNA TGTGCCAGCACCTCCCCACACATAAGGTTCTTC.

V gene TRBV11-2 combines with J gene TRBJ2-7; D is ambiguous. This CDR3 spans 16 amino acids. V dropped 2 bases and J dropped 0 bases, with 14 bases sitting between them. The germline gives CDR1 SGHAT, CDR2 FQNNGV. The CDR3 coding sequence is TGTGCCAGCAGCTTAAGGTCCGCAAGGAGCTCCTACGAGCAGTACTTC. Its translation is CASSLRSARSSYEQYF.

The chain has TRBV2 and TRBJ2-5; 8 nucleotides align to TRBD1. CDR3 length: 14 amino acids. V lost 4 bases to trimming and J lost 5 bases; unmatched junction nucleotides: 6. Germline assignment: CDR1 SNHLY and CDR2 FYNNEI. For the CDR3, the DNA is TGTGCCAGCAGTGCCCAGGGGGCCGGGGAGACCCAGTACTTC. Protein product: CASSAQGAGETQYF.

The CDR3 spells CASSEVAGGTSPLHF. The CDR3 DNA sequence: TGTGCCAGCAGTGAAGTGGCAGGAGGGACTTCACCCCTCCACTTT. The chain combines TRBV25-1 with TRBJ1-6; D possibly corresponds to TRBD1 (5 bases). The CDR3 is made up of 15 amino acids. V was clipped by 2 bases and J by 9 bases, with 14 bases between them. The V gene's germline CDR1 is MGHDK and CDR2 SYGVNS.

This clone has only one observation. The chain couples TRBV3-1 (or the pseudogene TRBV3-2) to TRBJ2-2; 7 nucleotides align to TRBD2. Germline CDR1 is LGHDT and CDR2 is YNNKEL (reference sequence). This CDR3 is built from 16 residues. V was clipped by 4 bases and J by 3 bases; unmatched bases: 8. CDR3 sequence reads: CASSRDGGLHTGELFF. The CDR3 nucleotides are TGTGCCAGCAGCCGAGACGGGGGGTTGCACACCGGGGAGCTGTTTTTT.

The table lists this clone with a count of one. The chain employs TRBV11-2 and TRBJ2-1; unclear D gene. The CDR3 consists of 12 residues. Germline CDR1 is SGHAT and CDR2 is FQNNGV. V was pared by 1 base and J by 7 bases, with 5 bases between. CDR3: CASSLAVNEQFF. Written as DNA, the CDR3 is TGTGCCAGCAGCTTAGCTGTGAATGAGCAGTTCTTC.

This clone has only one observation. The chain recombines TRBV7-9 with TRBJ2-7; D might be TRBD2 (6 bases). Germline V gives CDR1 SEHNR, CDR2 FQNEAQ (reference sequence). Trimming pared 2 bases from V and 2 bases from J, leaving 13 bases between. CDR3 length: 15 amino acids. CDR3 protein: CASSLKVGGTYEQYF. The CDR3 coding sequence is TGTGCCAGCAGCTTAAAGGTCGGGGGTACCTACGAGCAGTACTTC.

The J gene is TRBJ1-1, the V gene TRBV29-1; maybe TRBD1 (6 bases). CDR1 is SQVTM, CDR2 ANQGSEA, per germline. V was shortened by 7 bases and J by 13 bases, with 19 bases between the two germline ends. CDR3 length: 11 residues. CDR3 bases: TGCAGCGCCGCCTCCGACAGGCCCGTTTTCTTT. Translated, it gives CSAASDRPVFF.

The chain joins TRBV7-2 to TRBJ1-3, with D perhaps matching TRBD1 (5 bases). The CDR3 covers 13 residues. V was cut by 5 bases and J by 2 bases, with 7 bases left in between. Germline loops: CDR1 SGHTA, CDR2 FQGNSA. The CDR3: CASSQGPGNTIYF. The CDR3 bases are TGTGCCAGCAGCCAGGGTCCTGGAAACACCATATATTTT.

The chain recombines TRBV30 with TRBJ2-6; D remains ambiguous. This CDR3 comprises 15 residues. Germline V gene lookup returns CDR1 GTSNPN and CDR2 SVGIG (reference sequence). V was shortened by 1 base and J by 2 bases, with 9 bases between the two germline ends. The CDR3: CAWSAQPAGANVLTF. The CDR3 DNA is TGTGCCTGGAGTGCACAGCCGGCTGGGGCCAACGTCCTGACTTTC.

In DNA, the CDR3 is TGTGCCAGTAGCCCCCGGGAGTCTCGAGGTACAGATACGCAGTATTTT. It is translated as CASSPRESRGTDTQYF. The chain carries TRBV19 and TRBJ2-3, with D perhaps TRBD2 (6 bases). This CDR3 has 16 amino acids. V was cut by 6 bases and J by 3 bases, with 19 bases left in between. Germline CDR1 LNHDA, CDR2 SQIVND (reference sequence). The full variable domain, in which reference TRBV19 and TRBJ2-3 provide the parts outside the CDR3, is DGGITQSPKYLFRKEGQNVTLSCEQNLNHDAMYWYRQDPGQGLRLIYYSQIVNDFQKGDIAEGYSVSREKKESFPLTVTSAQKNPTAFYLCASSPRESRGTDTQYFGPGTRLTVL.

The chain combines TRBV9 with TRBJ1-4, with D perhaps TRBD1 (6 bases). Looked up from germline, CDR1 is SGDLS and CDR2 is YYNGEE. The CDR3 loop spans 18 amino acids. V lost 4 bases and J lost 0, with 19 bases in between. Written as DNA, the CDR3 is TGTGCCAGCAGCTCGGGTAGCACAGGGCCCTCAACTAATGAAAAACTGTTTTTT. This codes for CASSSGSTGPSTNEKLFF.

The CDR3 spells CAWNPPLPSYEQYF. As DNA, the CDR3 is TGTGCCTGGAACCCCCCTCTGCCTAGCTACGAGCAGTACTTC. The chain recombines TRBV30 with TRBJ2-7; D is unresolved. There are 14 residues in the CDR3. CDR1 and CDR2 from the germline V gene are GTSNPN and SVGIG (reference sequence). V dropped 4 bases and J dropped 3 bases, with 16 bases sitting between them.

The chain recombines TRBV23-1 with TRBJ2-2; a weak D match, TRBD2 (6 bases). TRBV23-1 qualifies as an ORF whose function is uncertain. The V and J ends lost 3 bases and 4 bases respectively, with 21 bases between them. There are 18 residues in the CDR3. In DNA form, the CDR3 reads TGCGCCAGCAGTCACCGAGGTTGCGGGAAGGCCGGCACCGGGGAGCTGTTTTTT. Translating it yields CASSHRGCGKAGTGELFF.

CDR3 in amino acids: CASSPRTDFLRKLFF. The CDR3 DNA follows: TGTGCCAGCAGTCCCCGGACAGATTTTCTCCGGAAACTGTTTTTT. This rearrangement joins TRBV27 to TRBJ1-4; the D gene is possibly TRBD1 (6 bases). CDR3 length equals 15 residues. CDR1 MNHEY and CDR2 SMNVEV come from the germline V gene (reference sequence). V was trimmed by 5 bases and J by 11 bases, leaving 21 bases between them.

The rearrangement joins TRBV3-1 (or the pseudogene TRBV3-2) to TRBJ1-2, with TRBD1 identical over 7 bases. CDR3 length: 14 residues. V gave up 4 bases and J gave up 8 bases; unmatched junction bases: 10. Germline V lookup: CDR1 LGHDT, CDR2 YNNKEL (reference sequence). CDR3 sequence: CASSPSDRVGGYTF. The CDR3 nucleotides read TGTGCCAGCAGCCCCTCTGACAGGGTCGGAGGCTACACCTTC.

This chain joins TRBV7-2 and TRBJ2-3; D is unresolved. The V end was cut by 6 bases, the J end by 2 bases, with 9 bases between. The CDR3 runs to 13 residues. Germline V gene data show CDR1 as SGHTA and CDR2 as FQGNSA. CDR3 protein: CASSPSVTDTQYF. CDR3 nucleotides: TGTGCCAGCAGTCCGAGCGTCACAGATACGCAGTATTTT.

This sequence joins TRBV7-2 and TRBJ2-1; the D is unclear. Germline-derived CDR1 and CDR2 are SGHTA and FQGNSA. The CDR3 totals 11 residues. Trimming left V 5 bases short and J 8 bases short, with 7 bases between. The CDR3 nucleotides are TGTGCCAGCAGCCAAGAGGATGAGCAGTTCTTC. It is translated as CASSQEDEQFF.

The V call is TRBV18, the J call TRBJ2-4; 14 bases match TRBD2. The CDR3 is 16 amino acids. Germline trimming cut 2 bases from V and 7 bases from J; bases unmatched to any gene: 4. Germline V lookup: CDR1 KGHSH, CDR2 LQKENI. This CDR3 is CASSPGTSGSLNIQYF. The CDR3 DNA is TGTGCCAGCTCACCAGGGACTAGCGGGAGTTTGAACATTCAGTACTTC. Using reference TRBV18 and TRBJ2-4 for the parts outside the CDR3, the full variable domain is NAGVMQNPRHLVRRRGQEARLRCSPMKGHSHVYWYRQLPEEGLKFMVYLQKENIIDESGMPKERFSAEFPKEGPSILRIQQVVRGDSAAYFCASSPGTSGSLNIQYFGAGTRLSVL.

This clone has a handful of counts. The chain uses TRBV5-1 and TRBJ2-7, with TRBD1 matching 11 bases. The CDR3 has 15 residues. V gave up 0 bases and J gave up 5 bases; unmatched junction bases: 4. Germline CDR1 SGHRS, CDR2 YFSETQ. The CDR3 bases are TGCGCCAGCAGCTTGGGGACAGGGGGCTTCGACGAGCAGTACTTC. Translated: CASSLGTGGFDEQYF. The complete variable domain, with remaining parts taken from reference TRBV5-1 and TRBJ2-7, reads KAGVTQTPRYLIKTRGQQVTLSCSPISGHRSVSWYQQTPGQGLQFLFEYFSETQRNKGNFPGRFSGRQFSNSRSEMNVSTLELGDSALYLCASSLGTGGFDEQYFGPGTRLTVT.